This is a list of T cell receptor beta chains from one sample in a study of blood T cell repertoires in COVID-19. The table came from immunoSEQ multiplex PCR; TCRdb's copy has only in-frame clones and leaves some out. Here the sample spans roughly 240,000 clones, roughly 80% being singletons. Sequencing used peripheral blood. All receptors derive from a woman aged 70-85 years with acute or convalescent COVID-19. Both conserved end residues are part of each CDR3. A D gene is named only where the DNA matches it firmly. The size entry is marked missing in some rows and otherwise reads once, few, many or a size class.

V gene	D gene	J gene	clone size	CDR3 protein	CDR3 DNA
TRBV6-4	TRBD2	TRBJ2-2	.	CASSDSRGGPGELFF	TGTGCCAGCAGTGACTCGCGGGGGGGCCCCGGGGAGCTGTTTTTT
TRBV18	TRBD1	TRBJ2-7	.	CASSPLQGTAVFEQYF	TGTGCCAGCTCACCCCTACAGGGGACCGCAGTATTCGAGCAGTACTTC
TRBV19	TRBD1	TRBJ1-4	.	CASSITARGQGNEKLFF	TGTGCCAGTAGTATTACCGCCAGAGGACAGGGGAATGAAAAACTGTTTTTT
TRBV10-3	.	TRBJ2-2	.	CAISDTHNTGELFF	TGTGCCATCAGTGATACACACAACACCGGGGAGCTGTTTTTT
TRBV3-1/TRBV3-2	TRBD2	TRBJ2-5	.	CASSPIWLAEKETQYF	TGTGCCAGCAGCCCCATCTGGCTAGCGGAGAAAGAGACCCAGTACTTC
TRBV20-1	.	TRBJ1-2	.	CRPGDPYGYTF	TGCAGACCAGGGGACCCCTATGGCTACACCTTC
TRBV2	.	TRBJ1-2	few	CASSEDGSEVRGYTF	TGTGCCAGCAGCGAAGACGGATCCGAGGTGCGCGGCTACACCTTC
TRBV4-1	.	TRBJ1-6	.	CASSQAQGTNNSPLHF	TGCGCCAGCAGCCAGGCCCAGGGGACCAATAATTCACCCCTCCACTTT
TRBV4-2	.	TRBJ1-4	.	CASSLGREQGQKLFF	TGTGCCAGCAGCCTAGGTCGGGAGCAGGGTCAAAAACTGTTTTTT
TRBV7-2	TRBD1	TRBJ1-2	.	CASSSQQGFSFRGYTF	TGTGCCAGCAGCTCCCAACAGGGGTTCAGCTTTAGAGGCTACACCTTC
TRBV19	.	TRBJ1-3	.	CASSIRDRNTIYF	TGTGCCAGTAGTATTCGCGACAGAAACACCATATATTTT
TRBV6-5	.	TRBJ1-3	few	CASSAARSGNTIYF	TGTGCCAGCAGCGCCGCCAGGTCTGGAAACACCATATATTTT
TRBV2	.	TRBJ2-3	.	CASTLLDTQYF	TGTGCCAGCACTTTACTAGATACGCAGTATTTT
TRBV27	TRBD2	TRBJ2-1	few	CASSSLSGGGLEQFF	TGTGCCAGCAGTTCCCTCAGCGGGGGTGGGCTTGAGCAGTTCTTC
TRBV7-9	TRBD1	TRBJ2-5	once	CASSLVGTGLGETQYF	TGTGCCAGCAGCTTAGTAGGGACAGGGTTAGGAGAGACCCAGTACTTC
TRBV30	TRBD1	TRBJ1-4	once	CAWSVDPGQTNEKLFF	TGTGCCTGGAGTGTTGATCCGGGACAGACTAATGAAAAACTGTTTTTT
TRBV27	.	TRBJ2-1	once	CASSSYTSSYNEQFF	TGTGCCAGCAGTTCCTATACGAGCTCCTACAATGAGCAGTTCTTC
TRBV9	.	TRBJ2-1	.	CASSVEGNSYNEQFF	TGTGCCAGCAGCGTAGAGGGGAACTCCTACAATGAGCAGTTCTTC
TRBV28	.	TRBJ1-1	.	CASSSADRLNTEAFF	TGTGCCAGCAGCTCGGCGGACAGATTGAACACTGAAGCTTTCTTT
TRBV28	.	TRBJ1-3	.	CASSNGVTQITGNTIYF	TGTGCCAGCTCTAACGGAGTAACACAAATTACTGGAAACACCATATATTTT
TRBV7-2	.	TRBJ1-4	.	CASSLLYAATNEKLFF	TGTGCCAGCAGCCTCCTTTACGCGGCAACTAATGAAAAACTGTTTTTT
TRBV27	.	TRBJ2-7	once	CASSPWEGAYEQYF	TGTGCCAGCAGTCCCTGGGAGGGGGCCTACGAGCAGTACTTC
TRBV20-1	.	TRBJ2-1	few	CSWGLDEQFF	TGCAGTTGGGGCCTCGATGAGCAGTTCTTC
TRBV5-1	.	TRBJ2-5	few	CASSLLARSQETQYF	TGCGCCAGCAGCTTGCTAGCGAGAAGTCAAGAGACCCAGTACTTC
TRBV19	.	TRBJ1-2	.	CASSGDSQSFYGYTF	TGTGCCAGTAGTGGCGACAGTCAGTCCTTCTATGGCTACACCTTC
TRBV28	.	TRBJ1-3	.	CASSLPGINTIYF	TGTGCCAGCAGTTTGCCCGGGATAAACACCATATATTTT
TRBV19	TRBD2	TRBJ2-1	once	CASSSPGLASGDEQFF	TGTGCCAGTAGTTCCCCGGGACTAGCGAGTGGAGATGAGCAGTTCTTC
TRBV11-2	TRBD1	TRBJ1-2	.	CASSLGGQIHYGYTF	TGTGCCAGCAGCTTAGGGGGACAGATCCACTATGGCTACACCTTC
TRBV4-2	TRBD1	TRBJ1-1	.	CASRTIQGARNTEAFF	TGTGCCAGCAGAACGATACAGGGGGCGAGGAACACTGAAGCTTTCTTT
TRBV7-8	TRBD1	TRBJ1-1	.	CASSLRDRAIAEAFF	TGTGCCAGCAGCCTCCGGGACAGGGCGATCGCTGAAGCTTTCTTT
TRBV28	.	TRBJ2-5	once	CATKGRNRRYQETQYF	TGTGCCACCAAGGGGCGGAATAGAAGGTATCAAGAGACCCAGTACTTC
TRBV3-1/TRBV3-2	.	TRBJ1-2	.	CASSEVSGYGYTF	TGTGCCAGCAGCGAAGTGTCAGGGTACGGCTACACCTTC
TRBV27	.	TRBJ1-1	.	CASSWDMNTEAFF	TGTGCCAGCAGTTGGGACATGAACACTGAAGCTTTCTTT